This note documents a single TCR beta chain sequence. This record belongs to a study of T cell responses to AZD1222 COVID-19 vaccine. The repertoire was sequenced with immunoSEQ multiplex PCR; TCRdb's copy has only in-frame clones and lacks some. The repertoire holds about 150,000 clones, with more than 85% as singletons. The CDR3 loop spans 14 amino acids. The source material was peripheral blood, sampled on day 0 of AZD1222 vaccination. The V gene is TRBV21-1, the J gene TRBJ1-5. TRBV21-1 is labeled a pseudogene. The sequence derives from an adult in good health. In nucleotides, the CDR3 is TGTGCCAGCAGCAAGTATGAAGGCAATCAGCCCCAGCATTTT. It is translated as CASSKYEGNQPQHF.